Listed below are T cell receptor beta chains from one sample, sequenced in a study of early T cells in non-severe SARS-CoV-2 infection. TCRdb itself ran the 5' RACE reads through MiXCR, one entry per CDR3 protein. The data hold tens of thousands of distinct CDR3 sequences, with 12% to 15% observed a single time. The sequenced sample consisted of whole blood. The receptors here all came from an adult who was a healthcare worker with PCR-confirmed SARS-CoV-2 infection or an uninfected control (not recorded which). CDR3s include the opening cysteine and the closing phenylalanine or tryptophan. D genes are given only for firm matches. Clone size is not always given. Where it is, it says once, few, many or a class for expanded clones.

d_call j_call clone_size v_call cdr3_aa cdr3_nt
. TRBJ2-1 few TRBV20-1 CSARDRFHEQFF TGCAGTGCTAGAGATCGGTTTCATGAGCAGTTCTTC
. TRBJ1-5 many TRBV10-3 CATHPGPQPYSNQPQHF TGTGCCACCCACCCGGGTCCCCAACCATATAGCAATCAGCCCCAGCATTTT
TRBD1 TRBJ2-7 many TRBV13 CASSLNRGTYEQYF TGTGCCAGCAGCTTGAACAGGGGTACCTACGAGCAGTACTTC
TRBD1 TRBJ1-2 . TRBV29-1 CSGEQTGSYGYTF TGCAGCGGCGAACAGACAGGGTCCTATGGCTACACCTTC
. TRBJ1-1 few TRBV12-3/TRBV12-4 CASGRRPLGTEAFF TGTGCCAGCGGCCGCCGCCCCCTGGGCACTGAAGCTTTCTTT
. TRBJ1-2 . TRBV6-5 CASSYSGSRGGYTF TGTGCCAGCAGTTACTCTGGGTCTCGAGGTGGCTACACCTTC
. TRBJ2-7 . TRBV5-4 CASRQMTGNYEQYF TGTGCCAGCAGACAAATGACAGGAAATTACGAGCAGTACTTC
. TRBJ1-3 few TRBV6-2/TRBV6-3 CASSYRGNTIYF TGTGCCAGCAGTTACCGCGGAAACACCATATATTTT
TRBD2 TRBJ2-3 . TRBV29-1 CSVLLAGVTDTQYF TGCAGCGTTCTTCTAGCGGGGGTCACAGATACGCAGTATTTT
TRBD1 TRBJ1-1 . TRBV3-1 CASSQRGPGTGLIF TGTGCCAGCAGCCAAAGGGGGCCTGGGACAGGGTTGATCTTT
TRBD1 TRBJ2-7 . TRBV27 CASSLSQGAVSYEQYF TGTGCCAGCAGTTTATCGCAGGGGGCAGTTTCCTACGAGCAGTACTTC
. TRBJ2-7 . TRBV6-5 CASSYFRGYEQYF TGTGCCAGCAGTTACTTCCGGGGATACGAGCAGTACTTC
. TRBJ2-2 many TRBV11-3 CASSTGTGNTGELFF TGTGCCAGCAGTACCGGGACGGGGAACACCGGGGAGCTGTTTTTT
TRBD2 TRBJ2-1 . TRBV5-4 CASSSGLADPYNEQFF TGTGCCAGCAGCTCGGGACTAGCGGACCCCTACAATGAGCAGTTCTTC
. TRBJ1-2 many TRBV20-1 CSARDFQGEGYTF TGCAGTGCTAGAGACTTCCAGGGAGAAGGCTACACCTTC
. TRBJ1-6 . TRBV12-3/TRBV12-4 CASSLLSSAYNSPLHF TGTGCCAGCAGTCTACTGTCCTCGGCCTATAATTCACCCCTCCACTTT